Following are 27 T cell receptor beta chains from one sample sequenced in a study of response to subunit inactivated influenza vaccine. One entry per CDR3 protein, called by TCRdb with MiXCR from the RT-PCR reads. The sample has over 400,000 distinct CDR3 sequences; 10% to 15% are singletons. Sequenced material: PBMCs from blood, taken around seven weeks after vaccination. The receptors here all came from a man in his forties or fifties who received an inactivated influenza vaccine.

This clonotype showed up just a few times. The chain is built from TRBV29-1 and TRBJ1-1, with D perhaps TRBD1 (6 bases). Germline-derived CDR1 and CDR2 are SQVTM and ANQGSEA. This CDR3 spans 14 amino acids. V gave up 4 bases and J gave up 3 bases, with 15 bases separating them. CDR3 residues: CSVAAGTRDTEAFF. CDR3 in DNA: TGCAGCGTTGCCGCCGGGACAAGGGACACTGAAGCTTTCTTT.

This clonotype came up a few times. The chain is built from TRBV15 and TRBJ2-3, with 7 bases fitting TRBD1. The CDR3 runs to 14 residues. The germline gives CDR1 LNHNV, CDR2 YYDKDF (reference sequence). V was pared by 0 bases and J by 4 bases, with 1 base of the junction left unmatched. The CDR3 nucleotides are TGTGCCACCAGCAGAGATGACAGGGCAGATACGCAGTATTTT. Protein sequence: CATSRDDRADTQYF.

The J gene is TRBJ2-1, the V gene TRBV4-1; D remains unclear. CDR1 is MGHRA and CDR2 is YSYEKL in the germline V gene. This CDR3 has 15 amino acids. Trimming stripped 1 base from V and 9 bases from J, with 16 bases between. This CDR3 is CASSQGAPPILEQFF. CDR3 bases: TGCGCCAGCAGCCAAGGAGCCCCTCCGATTCTTGAGCAGTTCTTC.

This clonotype was seen at least ten times. The V call is TRBV5-1, the J call TRBJ2-3; 7 positions match TRBD2. The J segment lost 0 bases and the V segment lost 3 bases, leaving 7 bases of the junction unmatched. The CDR3 totals 16 residues. Germline CDR1 and CDR2: SGHRS and YFSETQ. CDR3 loop: CASSSSGGTSTDTQYF. For the CDR3, the DNA is TGCGCCAGCAGCTCTTCGGGGGGAACTAGCACAGATACGCAGTATTTT.

This clonotype was seen more than once but under ten times. This chain joins TRBV20-1 and TRBJ2-1, with 13 bases that match TRBD2. Looked up from germline, CDR1 is DFQATT and CDR2 is SNEGSKA (reference sequence). The trim removed 2 bases at V and 8 bases at J, leaving 9 bases unmatched. This CDR3 has 16 amino acids. CDR3 loop: CSARKEGLAGVYEQFF. CDR3 DNA sequence: TGCAGTGCTAGAAAGGAAGGACTAGCGGGGGTCTATGAGCAGTTCTTC.

This clonotype was seen a handful of times. This chain joins TRBV20-1 and TRBJ2-7; 7 positions agree with TRBD1. Per germline, CDR1 DFQATT and CDR2 SNEGSKA (reference sequence). The CDR3 runs 15 residues. The ends lost 4 bases at V and 2 bases at J; junction bases unmatched: 11. The CDR3 bases are TGCAGTGCTACAAACGTGGGACAGCCAGCCTACGAGCAGTACTTC. It specifies CSATNVGQPAYEQYF.

This clonotype has more than one count but fewer than ten. This chain uses TRBV6-2 or TRBV6-3 with TRBJ1-4; 9 bases align to TRBD1. Germline V CDR1 and CDR2: MNHEY, SVGEGT. The junction had 6 bases not matched to a gene; V was cut back by 4 bases and J by 6 bases. The CDR3 is made up of 15 amino acids. The CDR3 loop is CASSWTGAVDEKLFF. The CDR3 DNA reads TGTGCCAGCAGTTGGACAGGGGCAGTGGATGAAAAACTGTTTTTT.

This rearrangement joins TRBV12-3 or TRBV12-4 to TRBJ2-4; a possible D gene is TRBD2 (5 bases). Trimming cost V 2 bases and J 9 bases, with 14 bases left between them. This CDR3 has 14 residues. CDR3 in DNA: TGTGCCAGCAGTTTATCCGGAGGCCCAGCCATTCAGTACTTC. Its translation: CASSLSGGPAIQYF.

The table lists this clonotype with many counts. V is TRBV5-1 and J is TRBJ2-1; TRBD1 matches 7 bases. V trimming: 3 bases; J trimming: 3 bases; junction bases outside the gene matches: 6. The germline V gene has CDR1 SGHRS and CDR2 YFSETQ. The CDR3 is made up of 15 amino acids. CDR3 bases: TGCGCCAGCAGCTCCGGGACAGAACGCTACAATGAGCAGTTCTTC. Amino acid sequence: CASSSGTERYNEQFF.

The sample holds a few counts of this clonotype. The rearrangement links TRBV7-8 to TRBJ1-2; TRBD1 matches at 10 bases. Per germline, CDR1 SGHVS and CDR2 FQNEAQ. After removal of 0 bases from V and 8 bases from J, the junction contained 9 bases not matched to a gene. The CDR3 sequence is 16 residues long. CDR3 residues: CASSLATGGRGSGYTF. In nucleotides, the CDR3 is TGTGCCAGCAGCTTAGCGACAGGGGGCAGAGGAAGCGGCTACACCTTC.

Many counts were recorded for this clonotype. The chain has TRBV6-1 and TRBJ2-1; perhaps TRBD2 as D (6 bases). CDR3 length: 13 residues. The V gene lost 2 bases and the J gene lost 10 bases, with 12 bases spanning the gap. CDR1 is MNHNS and CDR2 is SASEGT in the germline V gene. CDR3 nucleotide sequence: TGTGCCAGCAGTGAACTCGTGGCGGGGGAGCAGTTCTTC. It codes for CASSELVAGEQFF.

This clonotype has a handful of counts. The V and J genes are TRBV25-1 and TRBJ2-7; D is undetermined. Trimming shortened V by 1 base and J by 9 bases, and 7 bases separated the two germline ends. This CDR3 is built from 11 residues. The germline V gene has CDR1 MGHDK and CDR2 SYGVNS. The CDR3 reads CASSESAGQYF. The CDR3 bases are TGTGCCAGCAGTGAATCGGCAGGGCAGTACTTC.

This clonotype was recorded a few times. This rearrangement joins TRBV5-5 to TRBJ2-3; D is perhaps TRBD1 (5 bases). Germline-derived CDR1 and CDR2 are SGHKS and YYEKEE (reference sequence). The V and J ends lost 2 bases and 5 bases respectively, with 12 bases between them. This CDR3 comprises 14 residues. The CDR3 protein is CASSFVQGKDTQYF. The CDR3 coding sequence is TGTGCCAGCAGCTTTGTCCAGGGTAAAGATACGCAGTATTTT.

This sequence joins TRBV2 and TRBJ2-7, with 8 bases fitting TRBD2. Germline CDR1 is SNHLY and CDR2 is FYNNEI. The CDR3 extends over 13 amino acids. Trimming removed 7 bases from V and 5 bases from J; junction bases left unmatched: 7. The CDR3 region has the DNA TGTGCCAGCAACCCAGCGGGGGAACACGAGCAGTACTTC. It translates to CASNPAGEHEQYF.

This clonotype was seen a few times. The chain employs TRBV5-6 and TRBJ1-6; 8 bases agree with TRBD1. V shed 1 base, J shed 11 bases, and the junction held 11 bases outside the gene matches. Germline V CDR1 and CDR2: SGHDT, YYEEEE. CDR3 size: 16 residues. The CDR3 region has the DNA TGTGCCAGCAGCTTGCGGGAGGGGACAGGAGTCACACCCCTCCACTTT. Translating it yields CASSLREGTGVTPLHF.

This clonotype was seen a few times. V usage is TRBV7-6 and J usage is TRBJ2-6; 12 positions agree with TRBD2. The germline CDR1 and CDR2 sequences are SGHVS and FNYEAQ. CDR3 length equals 19 residues. Trimming removed 1 base from V and 4 bases from J; junction bases left unmatched: 8. CDR3 amino acids: CASSLDLTSGGLGANVLTF. The CDR3 bases are TGTGCCAGCAGCTTAGACCTGACTAGCGGGGGCCTGGGGGCCAACGTCCTGACTTTC. The entire variable domain, with the rest obtained from reference TRBV7-6 and TRBJ2-6, is as follows: GAGVSQSPRYKVTKRGQDVALRCDPISGHVSLYWYRQALGQGPEFLTYFNYEAQQDKSGLPNDRFSAERPEGSISTLTIQRTEQRDSAMYRCASSLDLTSGGLGANVLTFGAGSRLTVL.

This clonotype has only a few counts. V usage is TRBV20-1 and J usage is TRBJ2-3, with TRBD1 matching 8 bases. The CDR3 consists of 14 residues. V trimming: 3 bases; J trimming: 3 bases; junction bases outside the gene matches: 5. CDR1 and CDR2 from the germline V gene are DFQATT and SNEGSKA (reference sequence). CDR3 DNA sequence: TGCAGTGCTAGGAACAGGGGGGTGACAGATACGCAGTATTTT. Amino acids: CSARNRGVTDTQYF.

The count of this clonotype is one. The genes are TRBV20-1 and TRBJ2-7, with 8 bases identical to TRBD1. Germline trimming cut 6 bases from V and 3 bases from J; bases unmatched to any gene: 13. This CDR3 contains 15 residues. Germline V lookup: CDR1 DFQATT, CDR2 SNEGSKA (reference sequence). CDR3 DNA sequence: TGCAGTGCCCGTAAGACAGGGGTGGGAGTCTACGAGCAGTACTTC. Translated, it gives CSARKTGVGVYEQYF.

In this sample, this clonotype turned up many times. This chain links TRBV5-1 with TRBJ2-1; D is uncertain. CDR1 and CDR2 from the germline V gene are SGHRS and YFSETQ. The germline V and J ends were trimmed by 1 base and 3 bases, with 11 bases remaining between them. This CDR3 is built from 15 residues. In DNA, the CDR3 is TGCGCCAGCAGCTTGATAGACTCTCGCTACAATGAGCAGTTCTTC. It encodes CASSLIDSRYNEQFF.

This clonotype was observed many times. This sequence joins TRBV7-8 and TRBJ2-3; maybe TRBD2 (5 bases). Trimming pared 5 bases from V and 2 bases from J, leaving 11 bases between. The germline V gene encodes CDR1 SGHVS and CDR2 FQNEAQ. This CDR3 region has 14 residues. CDR3 coding DNA: TGTGCCAGCAGCCCGAGAGGGTTCACAGATACGCAGTATTTT. Protein sequence: CASSPRGFTDTQYF.

This clonotype was picked up a small number of times. The J gene is TRBJ2-2, the V gene TRBV10-3; unclear D gene. V lost 2 bases and J 1 base, leaving 11 bases between the germline ends. CDR1 is ENHRY and CDR2 is SYGVKD in the germline V gene. CDR3 length equals 16 residues. CDR3: CAISELPRMNTGELFF. The CDR3 DNA reads TGTGCCATCAGTGAGCTTCCCAGGATGAACACCGGGGAGCTGTTTTTT.

This clonotype was seen a few times. The chain joins TRBV20-1 to TRBJ2-1; 8 positions agree with TRBD2. The CDR3 loop spans 12 amino acids. With 5 bases clipped from V and 9 bases from J, the junction kept 6 bases outside the gene matches. Germline-derived CDR1 and CDR2 are DFQATT and SNEGSKA (reference sequence). Written as DNA, the CDR3 is TGCAGTGCTGCGGGACTAGTCGCTGAGCAGTTCTTC. Its protein product is CSAAGLVAEQFF.

This clonotype was picked up a small number of times. The rearrangement joins TRBV9 to TRBJ2-3, with TRBD2 identical over 10 bases. V lost 2 bases and J lost 9; bases outside the gene matches: 6. Germline-derived CDR1 and CDR2 are SGDLS and YYNGEE. The CDR3 runs to 14 residues. The CDR3 loop is CASSVGAGGDTQYF. As DNA, the CDR3 is TGTGCCAGCAGCGTCGGAGCGGGGGGGGACACGCAGTATTTT.

There are a few counts of this clonotype. V gene TRBV10-3 combines with J gene TRBJ2-7; D possibly corresponds to TRBD1 (6 bases). V was clipped by 11 bases and J by 2 bases, with 13 bases between them. The CDR3 totals 12 residues. Germline CDR1 ENHRY, CDR2 SYGVKD. The CDR3 region has the DNA TGTGCCGGGGCAGGGGACACCTACGAGCAGTACTTC. Translating it yields CAGAGDTYEQYF.

This clonotype has just a few counts. The chain links TRBV7-9 to TRBJ2-1, with D perhaps TRBD1 or TRBD2 (5 bases each). Trimming stripped 7 bases from V and 2 bases from J, with 15 bases between. The germline CDR1 and CDR2 sequences are SEHNR and FQNEAQ (reference sequence). The CDR3 is 15 residues long. The CDR3 coding sequence is TGTGCCAGCACCGGTGGGGGTCCTGCCTACAATGAGCAGTTCTTC. This codes for CASTGGGPAYNEQFF.

The chain recombines TRBV7-2 with TRBJ2-6; D gene uncertain. The CDR3 sequence is 16 residues long. V was pared by 3 bases and J by 0 bases, with 9 bases between. The germline gives CDR1 SGHTA, CDR2 FQGNSA. CDR3 nucleotides: TGTGCCAGCAGCTTGCAGCCCCTCTCTGGGGCCAACGTCCTGACTTTC. It yields the protein CASSLQPLSGANVLTF.

The rearrangement links TRBV7-9 to TRBJ2-7; D perhaps matches TRBD2 (5 bases). V was trimmed by 5 bases and J by 1 base, leaving 15 bases between them. This CDR3 region has 15 residues. Germline V gene data show CDR1 as SEHNR and CDR2 as FQNEAQ (reference sequence). The CDR3 DNA sequence: TGTGCCAGCAGCCCCCGGACTCGTTCGTCCTACGAGCAGTACTTC. Protein product: CASSPRTRSSYEQYF.